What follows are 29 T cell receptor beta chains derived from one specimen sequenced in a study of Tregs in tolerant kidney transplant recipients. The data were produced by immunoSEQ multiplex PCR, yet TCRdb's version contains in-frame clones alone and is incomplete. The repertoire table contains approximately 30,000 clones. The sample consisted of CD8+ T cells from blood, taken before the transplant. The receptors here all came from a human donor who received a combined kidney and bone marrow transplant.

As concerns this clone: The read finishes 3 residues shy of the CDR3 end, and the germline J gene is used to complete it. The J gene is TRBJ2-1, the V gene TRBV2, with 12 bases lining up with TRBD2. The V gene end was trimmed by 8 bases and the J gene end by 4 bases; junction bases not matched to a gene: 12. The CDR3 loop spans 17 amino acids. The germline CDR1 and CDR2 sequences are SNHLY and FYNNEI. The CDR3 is CASDGTSGPAAYNEQFF. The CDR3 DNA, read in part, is TGTGCCAGCGACGGGACTAGCGGGCCGGCGGCGTACAATGAG.

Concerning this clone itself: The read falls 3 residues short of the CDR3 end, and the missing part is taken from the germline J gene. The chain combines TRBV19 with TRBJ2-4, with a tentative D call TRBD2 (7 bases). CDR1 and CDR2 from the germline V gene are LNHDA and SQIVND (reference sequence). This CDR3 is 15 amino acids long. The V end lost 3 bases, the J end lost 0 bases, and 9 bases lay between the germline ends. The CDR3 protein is CASSIGGLAKNIQYF. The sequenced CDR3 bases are TGTGCCAGTAGTATCGGGGGGCTAGCCAAAAACATT.

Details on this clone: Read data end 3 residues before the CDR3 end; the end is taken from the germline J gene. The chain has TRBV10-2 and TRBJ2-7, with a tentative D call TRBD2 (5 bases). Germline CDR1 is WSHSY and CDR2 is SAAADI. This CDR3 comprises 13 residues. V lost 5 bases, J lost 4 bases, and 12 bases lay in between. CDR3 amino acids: CASSTRVKYEQYF. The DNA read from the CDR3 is TGCGCCAGCAGTACTAGGGTGAAATACGAG.

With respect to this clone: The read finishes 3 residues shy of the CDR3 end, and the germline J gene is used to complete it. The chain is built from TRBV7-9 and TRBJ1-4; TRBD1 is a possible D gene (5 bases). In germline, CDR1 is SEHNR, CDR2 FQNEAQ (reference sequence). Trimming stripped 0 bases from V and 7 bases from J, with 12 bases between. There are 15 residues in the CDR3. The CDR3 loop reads CASSLAGRAAEKLFF. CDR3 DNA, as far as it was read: TGTGCCAGCAGCTTAGCGGGCAGGGCGGCTGAAAAA.

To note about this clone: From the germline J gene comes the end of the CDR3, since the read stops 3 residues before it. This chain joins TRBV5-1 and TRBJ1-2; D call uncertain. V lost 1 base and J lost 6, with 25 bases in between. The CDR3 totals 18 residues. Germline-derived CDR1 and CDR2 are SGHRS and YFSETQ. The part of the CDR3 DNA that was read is TGCGCCAGCAGCTTGAAAGGTACGAGTGAACACCTCAAGGATGGC. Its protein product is CASSLKGTSEHLKDG. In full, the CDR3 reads CASSLKGTSEHLKDGYTF. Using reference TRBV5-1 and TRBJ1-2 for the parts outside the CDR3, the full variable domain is KAGVTQTPRYLIKTRGQQVTLSCSPISGHRSVSWYQQTPGQGLQFLFEYFSETQRNKGNFPGRFSGRQFSNSRSEMNVSTLELGDSALYLCASSLKGTSEHLKDGYTFGSGTRLTVV.

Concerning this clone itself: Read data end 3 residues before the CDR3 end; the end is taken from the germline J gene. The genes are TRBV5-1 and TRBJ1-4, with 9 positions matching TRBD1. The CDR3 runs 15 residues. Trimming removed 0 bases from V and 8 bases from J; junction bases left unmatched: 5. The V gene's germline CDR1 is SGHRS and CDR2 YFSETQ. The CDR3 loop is CASSLEGTGREKLFF. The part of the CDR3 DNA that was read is TGCGCCAGCAGCTTGGAAGGGACAGGGAGAGAAAAA.

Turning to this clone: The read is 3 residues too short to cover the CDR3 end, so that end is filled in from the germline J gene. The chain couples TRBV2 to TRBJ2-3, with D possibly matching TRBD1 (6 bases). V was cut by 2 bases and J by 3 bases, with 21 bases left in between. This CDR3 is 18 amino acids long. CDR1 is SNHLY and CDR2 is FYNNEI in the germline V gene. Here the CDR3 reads CASSELPGWGHRTDTQYF. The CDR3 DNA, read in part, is TGTGCCAGCAGTGAACTTCCGGGGTGGGGGCATAGAACAGATACG.

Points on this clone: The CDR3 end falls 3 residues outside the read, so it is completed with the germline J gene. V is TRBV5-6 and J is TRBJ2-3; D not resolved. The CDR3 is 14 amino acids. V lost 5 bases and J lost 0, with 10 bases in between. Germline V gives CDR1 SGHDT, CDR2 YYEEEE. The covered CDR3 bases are TGTGCCAGCAGTCTAGTATCCAGCACAGATACG. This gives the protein CASSLVSSTDT. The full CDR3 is CASSLVSSTDTQYF.

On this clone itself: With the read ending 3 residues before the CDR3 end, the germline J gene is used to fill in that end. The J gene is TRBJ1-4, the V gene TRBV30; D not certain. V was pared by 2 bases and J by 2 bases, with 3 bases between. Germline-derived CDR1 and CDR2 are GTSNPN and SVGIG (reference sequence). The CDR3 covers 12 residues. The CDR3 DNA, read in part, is TGTGCCTGGAGTCCGACTAATGAAAAA. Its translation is CAWSPTNEK. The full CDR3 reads CAWSPTNEKLFF.

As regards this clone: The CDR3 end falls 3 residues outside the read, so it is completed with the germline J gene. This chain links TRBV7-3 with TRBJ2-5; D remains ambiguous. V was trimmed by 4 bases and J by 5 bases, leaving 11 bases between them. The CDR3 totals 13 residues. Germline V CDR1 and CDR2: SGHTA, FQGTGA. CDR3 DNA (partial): TGTGCCAGCAGCTCCGGTCTGCCGGAGACC. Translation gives CASSSGLPET. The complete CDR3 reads CASSSGLPETQYF.

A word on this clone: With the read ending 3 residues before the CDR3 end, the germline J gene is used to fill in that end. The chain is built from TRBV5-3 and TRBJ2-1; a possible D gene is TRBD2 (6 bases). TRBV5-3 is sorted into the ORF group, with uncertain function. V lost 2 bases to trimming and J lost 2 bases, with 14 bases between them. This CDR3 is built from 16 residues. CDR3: CARSFFAGPPYNEQFF. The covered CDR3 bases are TGTGCCAGAAGCTTTTTTGCGGGGCCCCCCTACAATGAG.

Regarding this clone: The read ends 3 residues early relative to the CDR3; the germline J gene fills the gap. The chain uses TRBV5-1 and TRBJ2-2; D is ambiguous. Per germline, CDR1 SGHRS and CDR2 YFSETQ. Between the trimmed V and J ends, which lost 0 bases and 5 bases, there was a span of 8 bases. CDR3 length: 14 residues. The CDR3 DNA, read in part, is TGCGCCAGCAGCTTGGCCGGTATGACCGGGGAG. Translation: CASSLAGMTGE. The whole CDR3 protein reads CASSLAGMTGELFF.

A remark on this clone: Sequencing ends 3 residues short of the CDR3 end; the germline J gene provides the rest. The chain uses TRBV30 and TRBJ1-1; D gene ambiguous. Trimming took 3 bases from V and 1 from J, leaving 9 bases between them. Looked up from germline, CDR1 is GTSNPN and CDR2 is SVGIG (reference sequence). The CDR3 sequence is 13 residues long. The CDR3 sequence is CAWSSLGNTEAFF. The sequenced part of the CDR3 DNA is TGTGCCTGGAGCTCACTAGGGAACACTGAA.

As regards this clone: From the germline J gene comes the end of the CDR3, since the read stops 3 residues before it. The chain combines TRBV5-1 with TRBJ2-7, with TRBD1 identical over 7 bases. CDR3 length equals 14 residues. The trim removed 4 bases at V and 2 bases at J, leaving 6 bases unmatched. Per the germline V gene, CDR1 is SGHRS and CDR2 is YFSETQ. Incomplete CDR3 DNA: TGCGCCAGCAGCCCGGACAGGAGAGCCTACGAG. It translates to CASSPDRRAYE. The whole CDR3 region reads CASSPDRRAYEQYF. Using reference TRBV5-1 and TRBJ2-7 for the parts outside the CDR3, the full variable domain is KAGVTQTPRYLIKTRGQQVTLSCSPISGHRSVSWYQQTPGQGLQFLFEYFSETQRNKGNFPGRFSGRQFSNSRSEMNVSTLELGDSALYLCASSPDRRAYEQYFGPGTRLTVT.

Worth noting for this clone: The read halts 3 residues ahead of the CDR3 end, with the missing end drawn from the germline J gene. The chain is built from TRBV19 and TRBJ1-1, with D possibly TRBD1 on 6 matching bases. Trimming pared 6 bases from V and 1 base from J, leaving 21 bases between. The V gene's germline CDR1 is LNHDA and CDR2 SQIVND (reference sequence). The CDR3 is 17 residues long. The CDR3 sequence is CASRPAPGTKENTEAFF. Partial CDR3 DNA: TGTGCCAGTAGACCCGCCCCTGGGACAAAAGAGAACACTGAA.

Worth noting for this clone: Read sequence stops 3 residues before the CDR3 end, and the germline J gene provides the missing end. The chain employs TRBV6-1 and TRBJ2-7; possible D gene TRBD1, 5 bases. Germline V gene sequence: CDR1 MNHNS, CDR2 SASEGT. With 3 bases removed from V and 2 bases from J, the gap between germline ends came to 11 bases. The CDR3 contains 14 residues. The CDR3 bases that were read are TGTGCCAGCAGTGATAGGGGCAGCCCCTACGAG. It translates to CASSDRGSPYE. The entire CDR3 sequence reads CASSDRGSPYEQYF.

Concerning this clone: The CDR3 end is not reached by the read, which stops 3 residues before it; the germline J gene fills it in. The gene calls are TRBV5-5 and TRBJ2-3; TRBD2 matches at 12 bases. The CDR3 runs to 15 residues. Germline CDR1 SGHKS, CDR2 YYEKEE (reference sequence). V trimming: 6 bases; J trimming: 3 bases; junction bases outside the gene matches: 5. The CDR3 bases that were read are TGTGCCAGCACCCGTGGACTAGCGGGAACAGATACG. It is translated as CASTRGLAGTDT. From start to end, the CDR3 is CASTRGLAGTDTQYF.

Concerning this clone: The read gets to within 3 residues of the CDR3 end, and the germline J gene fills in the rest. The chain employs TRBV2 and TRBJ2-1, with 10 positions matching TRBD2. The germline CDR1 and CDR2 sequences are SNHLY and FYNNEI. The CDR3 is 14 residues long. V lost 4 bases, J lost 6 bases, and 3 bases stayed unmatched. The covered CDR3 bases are TGTGCCAGCAGTGGGGTAGCGGGAGGCAATGAG. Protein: CASSGVAGGNE. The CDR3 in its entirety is CASSGVAGGNEQFF.

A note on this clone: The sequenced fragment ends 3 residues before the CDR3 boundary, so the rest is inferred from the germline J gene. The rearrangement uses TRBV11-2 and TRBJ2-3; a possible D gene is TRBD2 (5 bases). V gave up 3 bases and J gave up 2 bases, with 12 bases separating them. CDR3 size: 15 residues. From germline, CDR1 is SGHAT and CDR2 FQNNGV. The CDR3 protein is CASSLELAVTDTQYF. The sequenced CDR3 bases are TGTGCCAGCAGCTTGGAGCTAGCCGTCACAGATACG.

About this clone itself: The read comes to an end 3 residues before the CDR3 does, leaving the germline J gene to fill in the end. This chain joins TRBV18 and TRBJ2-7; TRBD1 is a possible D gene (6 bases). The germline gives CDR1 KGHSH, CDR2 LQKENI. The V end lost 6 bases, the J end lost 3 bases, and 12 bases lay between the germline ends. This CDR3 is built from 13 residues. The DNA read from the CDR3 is TGTGCCAGCTCTCCGGGACAAAACTACGAG. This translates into CASSPGQNYE. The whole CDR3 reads CASSPGQNYEQYF.

This CDR3 reads CASRYPTALAENIQYF. The covered CDR3 bases are TGTGCCAGCAGATACCCCACGGCACTAGCGGAAAACATT. V and J are TRBV2 and TRBJ2-4; 8 bases are shared with TRBD2. The read terminates 3 residues ahead of where the CDR3 ends, so the germline J gene completes it. The germline V gene has CDR1 SNHLY and CDR2 FYNNEI. The CDR3 is 16 residues long. V shed 6 bases and J 5 bases; nucleotides not matched to a gene: 12.

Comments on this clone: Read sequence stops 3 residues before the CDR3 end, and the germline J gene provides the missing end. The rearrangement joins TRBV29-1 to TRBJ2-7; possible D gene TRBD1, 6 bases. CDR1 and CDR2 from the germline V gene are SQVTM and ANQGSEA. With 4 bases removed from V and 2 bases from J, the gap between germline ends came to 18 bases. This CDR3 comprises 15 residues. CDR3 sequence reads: CSVVGLQGIPYEQYF. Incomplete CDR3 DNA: TGCAGCGTTGTGGGGTTACAGGGAATCCCCTACGAG.

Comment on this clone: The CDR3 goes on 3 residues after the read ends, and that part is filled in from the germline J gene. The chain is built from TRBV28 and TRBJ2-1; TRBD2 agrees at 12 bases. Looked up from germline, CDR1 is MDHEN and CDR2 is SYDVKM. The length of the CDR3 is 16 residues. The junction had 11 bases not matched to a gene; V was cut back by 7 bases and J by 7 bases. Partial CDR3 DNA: TGTGCCAGCACTTTCCTGCTAGCGGGAGGGGGTAATGAG. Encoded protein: CASTFLLAGGGNE. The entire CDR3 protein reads CASTFLLAGGGNEQFF.

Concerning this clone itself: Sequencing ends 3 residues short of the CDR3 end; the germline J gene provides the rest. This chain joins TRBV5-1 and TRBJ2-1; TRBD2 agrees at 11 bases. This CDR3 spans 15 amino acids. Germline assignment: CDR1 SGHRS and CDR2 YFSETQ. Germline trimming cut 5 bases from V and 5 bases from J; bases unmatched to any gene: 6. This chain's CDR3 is CASSLTGLADNEQFF. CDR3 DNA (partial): TGCGCCAGCAGTCTGACGGGACTAGCGGACAATGAG.

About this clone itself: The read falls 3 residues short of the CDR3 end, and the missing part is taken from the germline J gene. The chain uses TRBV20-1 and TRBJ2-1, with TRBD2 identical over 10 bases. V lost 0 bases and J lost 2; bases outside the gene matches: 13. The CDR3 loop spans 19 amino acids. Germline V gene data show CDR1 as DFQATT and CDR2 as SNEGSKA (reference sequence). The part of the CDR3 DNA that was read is TGCAGTGCTAGAGATCCCGTACAGCGGGAGGGCCGGACCTACAATGAG. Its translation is CSARDPVQREGRTYNE. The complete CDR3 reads CSARDPVQREGRTYNEQFF.

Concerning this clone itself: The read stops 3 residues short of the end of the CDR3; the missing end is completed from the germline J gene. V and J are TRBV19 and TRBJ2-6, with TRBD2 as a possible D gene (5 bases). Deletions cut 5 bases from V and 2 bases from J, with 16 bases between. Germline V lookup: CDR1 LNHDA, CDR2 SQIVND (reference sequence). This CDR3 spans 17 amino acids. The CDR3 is CASSGDVAGAGANVLTF. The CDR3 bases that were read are TGTGCCAGTAGTGGGGATGTGGCGGGCGCTGGGGCCAACGTC.

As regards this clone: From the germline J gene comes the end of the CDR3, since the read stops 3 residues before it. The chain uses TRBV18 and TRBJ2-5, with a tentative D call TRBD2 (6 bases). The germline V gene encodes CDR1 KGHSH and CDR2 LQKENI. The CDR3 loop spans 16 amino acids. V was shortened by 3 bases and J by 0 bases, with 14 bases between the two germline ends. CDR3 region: CASSPRDSRYQETQYF. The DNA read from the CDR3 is TGTGCCAGCTCACCGAGGGACTCCAGGTACCAAGAGACC.

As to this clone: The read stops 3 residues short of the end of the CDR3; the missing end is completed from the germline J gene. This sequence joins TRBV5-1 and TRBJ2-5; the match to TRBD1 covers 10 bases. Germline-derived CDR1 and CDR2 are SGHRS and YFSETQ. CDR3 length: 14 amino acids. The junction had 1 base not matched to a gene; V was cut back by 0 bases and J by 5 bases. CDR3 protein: CASSLGTGGETQYF. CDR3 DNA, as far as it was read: TGCGCCAGCAGCTTGGGGACAGGGGGGGAGACC.

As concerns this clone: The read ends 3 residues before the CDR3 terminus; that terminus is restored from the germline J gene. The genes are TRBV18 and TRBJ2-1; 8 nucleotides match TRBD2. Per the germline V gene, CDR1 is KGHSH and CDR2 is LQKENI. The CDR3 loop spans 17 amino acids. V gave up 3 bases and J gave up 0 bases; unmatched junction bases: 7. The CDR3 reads CASSPLLADSSYNEQFF. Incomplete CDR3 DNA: TGTGCCAGCTCACCTCTACTAGCGGATAGCTCCTACAATGAG.